This T cell receptor beta chain was recovered during a study of blood T cell repertoires in COVID-19. Overall study: Specimens from acute and convalescent COVID-19 originated in the United States, Italy and Spain.

As handled by the study authors: Scientists estimated how many nucleated cells there were by amplifying reference gene primers. Libraries were prepared by immunoSEQ multiplex PCR; TCRdb keeps only in-frame clonotypes and omits some of them. V, J and clone size were drawn from that table, and D and trimming were deduced from the DNA. This sample has 65,000 to 80,000 clones, with around nine tenths found just once. Trimming cost V 5 bases and J 1 base; bases outside gene matches: 1. The CDR3 extends over 14 amino acids. Germline V gene lookup returns CDR1 LNHDA and CDR2 SQIVND (reference sequence). This receptor was taken from a human donor in a cohort sampled during active COVID-19. Sequenced material: peripheral blood. The chain has TRBV19 and TRBJ2-3; 9 bases fit TRBD1. The CDR3 spells CASSWDRGTDTQYF. For the CDR3, the DNA is TGTGCCAGTAGTTGGGACAGGGGCACAGATACGCAGTATTTT.